These 25 T cell receptor beta chains were all obtained from the same sample, sequenced in a study of cytomegalovirus exposure and HLA in healthy donors (dated by TCRdb to 2015 to 2018). Libraries were built with the immunoSEQ multiplex PCR assay. The multiplex PCR relied on a mix of 60 forward primers for TCR Vbeta segments and 13 reverse primers for TCR Jbeta segments. As stored in TCRdb, this immuneACCESS dataset retains in-frame rearrangements with V and J assigned. A fraction of the clones does not appear; measured against another copy, unresolved V genes explain less than half of the discrepancy, and the remainder lacks a known reason. The sample profile shows around 260,000 clones; about 80% of them were found once. The ten most abundant clones make up about 0.28% of the sample. The source material was PBMCs. Receptors originate from a girl aged 2 to 10 in good health and CMV-seronegative.

The chain carries TRBV28 and TRBJ1-3; TRBD1 is a possible D gene (6 bases). Per germline, CDR1 MDHEN and CDR2 SYDVKM. Trimming shortened V by 8 bases and J by 7 bases, and 15 bases separated the two germline ends. The CDR3 is 13 amino acids. The chain's CDR3 is CASGTSNRNTIYF. As DNA, the CDR3 is TGTGCCAGCGGGACATCCAACCGGAACACCATATATTTT.

The chain recombines TRBV6-5 with TRBJ2-3, with 10 bases identical to TRBD2. Germline loops: CDR1 MNHEY, CDR2 SVGAGI. The CDR3 consists of 14 residues. Trimming removed 4 bases from V and 3 bases from J; junction bases left unmatched: 1. The CDR3 sequence: CASSSLAGTDTQYF. The CDR3 nucleotides read TGTGCCAGCAGTTCACTAGCGGGGACAGATACGCAGTATTTT.

The V and J genes are TRBV11-2 and TRBJ1-6; D remains ambiguous. Germline V gene lookup returns CDR1 SGHAT and CDR2 FQNNGV. V dropped 8 bases and J dropped 6 bases, with 11 bases sitting between them. The length of the CDR3 is 13 residues. CDR3 sequence: CASGSGFNSPLHF. The CDR3 DNA follows: TGTGCCAGCGGCTCAGGATTTAATTCACCCCTCCACTTT.

This clone was seen more than once but under ten times. The rearrangement joins TRBV7-9 to TRBJ1-4, with D tentatively TRBD1 (6 bases). The ends were cut back, 6 bases at V and 4 bases at J, with 15 bases in the middle. The germline CDR1 and CDR2 sequences are SEHNR and FQNEAQ (reference sequence). The CDR3 is 15 residues long. The CDR3 DNA reads TGTGCCAGCAGTGATAGACAGGCGCGTAATGAAAAACTGTTTTTT. It translates to CASSDRQARNEKLFF.

J is TRBJ2-1 and V is TRBV5-4, with a tentative D call TRBD1 (6 bases). The CDR3 covers 15 residues. V gave up 0 bases and J gave up 6 bases, with 13 bases separating them. Germline CDR1 SGHNT, CDR2 YYREEE (reference sequence). In nucleotides, the CDR3 is TGTGCCAGCAGCTTGGGACAGGCCCAAGGCAATGAGCAGTTCTTC. Encoded protein: CASSLGQAQGNEQFF.

The V call is TRBV5-1, the J call TRBJ1-1; no clear D gene. Germline CDR1 reads SGHRS; CDR2 reads YFSETQ. V shed 5 bases and J shed 5 bases, with 10 bases lying between them. This CDR3 has 12 amino acids. CDR3 in amino acids: CASSRGRTEAFF. CDR3 sequence (DNA): TGCGCCAGCAGTAGAGGTAGGACTGAAGCTTTCTTT.

The chain combines TRBV2 with TRBJ2-3, with 9 bases lining up with TRBD1. Per the germline V gene, CDR1 is SNHLY and CDR2 is FYNNEI. This CDR3 contains 17 residues. With V trimmed by 6 bases and J by 2 bases, 12 bases remained unmatched. The CDR3 DNA sequence: TGTGCCAGCAGAGACTATGGACAGGGGCTGATCACAGATACGCAGTATTTT. Amino acid sequence: CASRDYGQGLITDTQYF.

This sequence joins TRBV2 and TRBJ1-2; possibly TRBD1 for D (6 bases). The germline CDR1 and CDR2 sequences are SNHLY and FYNNEI. The CDR3 has 15 residues. Trimming took off 0 bases at V and 3 bases at J, with 11 bases between the two ends. The CDR3 here is CASSEATGKDYGYTF. CDR3 nucleotides: TGTGCCAGCAGTGAAGCAACAGGGAAGGACTATGGCTACACCTTC.

For the CDR3, the DNA is TGTGCCAGCAGTTGGGACACTTCTAACTATGGCTACACCTTC. Its translation: CASSWDTSNYGYTF. The chain recombines TRBV28 with TRBJ1-2, with D possibly being TRBD1 (6 bases). Germline V gene sequence: CDR1 MDHEN, CDR2 SYDVKM. V lost 4 bases and J lost 0, with 9 bases in between. The CDR3 loop spans 14 amino acids.

This rearrangement joins TRBV7-3 to TRBJ2-2, with 7 bases that match TRBD2. The CDR3 is 15 residues long. Germline V lookup: CDR1 SGHTA, CDR2 FQGTGA. With 1 base clipped from V and 3 bases from J, the junction kept 2 bases outside the gene matches. DNA for the CDR3: TGTGCCAGCAGCTTAATACGGGAGGACACCGGGGAGCTGTTTTTT. Its protein product is CASSLIREDTGELFF.

The rearrangement uses TRBV10-2 and TRBJ2-1, with D tentatively TRBD2 (6 bases). CDR3 length equals 14 residues. V was clipped by 3 bases and J by 5 bases, with 11 bases between them. Germline CDR1 is WSHSY and CDR2 is SAAADI. Here the CDR3 reads CASSESSAHNEQFF. CDR3 nucleotides: TGCGCCAGCAGTGAATCTAGCGCCCACAATGAGCAGTTCTTC.

The genes are TRBV2 and TRBJ1-5; D gene unclear. CDR3 size: 13 residues. The V gene's germline CDR1 is SNHLY and CDR2 FYNNEI. Trimming shortened V by 7 bases and J by 7 bases, and 14 bases separated the two germline ends. The CDR3 here is CASTSRGNQPQHF. CDR3 nucleotides: TGTGCCAGCACCTCCCGAGGAAACCAGCCCCAGCATTTT.

Only one count was recorded for this clone. The genes are TRBV27 and TRBJ2-1, with 13 bases lining up with TRBD2. Germline V gene sequence: CDR1 MNHEY, CDR2 SMNVEV (reference sequence). The junction had 5 bases not matched to a gene; V was cut back by 3 bases and J by 6 bases. The CDR3 extends over 16 amino acids. CDR3 DNA: TGTGCCAGCAGTTTGAAACTAGCGGGGGGGCTCAATGAGCAGTTCTTC. It translates to CASSLKLAGGLNEQFF.

The chain combines TRBV7-4 with TRBJ1-1, with TRBD1 as a possible D gene (5 bases). The germline CDR1 and CDR2 sequences are SGHVT and SQSDAQ. With 4 bases removed from V and 5 bases from J, the gap between germline ends came to 17 bases. The CDR3 is 15 residues long. CDR3 region: CASSSSLGGWTEAFF. The CDR3 DNA reads TGTGCCAGCAGCTCGTCCTTGGGGGGATGGACTGAAGCTTTCTTT.

The V gene is TRBV30, the J gene TRBJ1-1, with D possibly matching TRBD1 (5 bases). Trimming took 5 bases from V and 1 from J, leaving 5 bases between them. This CDR3 has 11 amino acids. The germline V gene encodes CDR1 GTSNPN and CDR2 SVGIG (reference sequence). This chain's CDR3 is CAWDRNTEAFF. In nucleotides, the CDR3 is TGTGCCTGGGACAGGAACACTGAAGCTTTCTTT.

This clone has just a few counts. This rearrangement joins TRBV5-1 to TRBJ2-4; D perhaps matches TRBD1 (6 bases). Germline lookup yields CDR1 SGHRS and CDR2 YFSETQ. Trimming left V 2 bases short and J 6 bases short, with 12 bases between. CDR3 length: 14 residues. CDR3 residues: CASSLLTGPNIQYF. Here the CDR3 DNA reads TGCGCCAGCAGCTTACTTACAGGGCCAAACATTCAGTACTTC.

CDR3 region: CANKAGDSYNSPLHF. CDR3 nucleotide sequence: TGTGCCAACAAAGCGGGCGACTCCTATAATTCACCCCTCCACTTT. This rearrangement joins TRBV2 to TRBJ1-6; no reliable D call. The V and J ends lost 10 bases and 0 bases respectively, with 13 bases between them. Germline CDR1 SNHLY, CDR2 FYNNEI. The CDR3 consists of 15 residues.

J is TRBJ1-2 and V is TRBV6-6; unclear D gene. This CDR3 comprises 14 residues. Trimming took 1 base from V and 3 from J, leaving 9 bases between them. Germline V lookup: CDR1 MNHNY, CDR2 SVGAGI (reference sequence). The CDR3 loop is CASSYYPNYYGYTF. The CDR3 DNA sequence: TGTGCCAGCAGTTACTACCCTAACTACTATGGCTACACCTTC.

For the CDR3, the DNA is TGTGCCAGCGCCTCCGGGACTAGCGGCACAGATACGCAGTATTTT. Residues: CASASGTSGTDTQYF. The rearrangement joins TRBV28 to TRBJ2-3, with 10 bases fitting TRBD2. The CDR3 is made up of 15 amino acids. Germline values: CDR1 MDHEN, CDR2 SYDVKM. J was trimmed by 1 base and V by 8 bases; bases with no gene match: 6.

The chain carries TRBV5-1 and TRBJ1-1; 8 bases are a match to TRBD1. The germline V gene has CDR1 SGHRS and CDR2 YFSETQ. The CDR3 sequence is 16 residues long. V gave up 0 bases and J gave up 10 bases; unmatched junction bases: 14. The CDR3 loop is CASSLGARQGRWVAFF. The DNA for the CDR3 is TGCGCCAGCAGCTTGGGAGCTCGACAGGGGAGATGGGTAGCTTTCTTT.

V is TRBV6-5 and J is TRBJ2-2; D remains unclear. Trimming pared 2 bases from V and 4 bases from J, leaving 11 bases between. Germline-derived CDR1 and CDR2 are MNHEY and SVGAGI. The CDR3 totals 15 residues. CDR3 protein: CASSYQARSTGELFF. Here the CDR3 DNA reads TGTGCCAGCAGTTACCAAGCCCGGAGCACCGGGGAGCTGTTTTTT.

The rearrangement joins TRBV5-4 to TRBJ2-5; 10 nucleotides line up with TRBD2. Per germline, CDR1 SGHNT and CDR2 YYREEE (reference sequence). This CDR3 has 19 residues. Trimming at V came to 0 bases and at J to 5 bases, leaving 16 bases not matched to a gene. This CDR3 is CASSLAKRLAGDNTETQYF. The CDR3 DNA sequence: TGTGCCAGCAGCTTGGCCAAGAGGCTAGCGGGAGATAATACCGAGACCCAGTACTTC.

This rearrangement joins TRBV30 to TRBJ1-4, with D maybe TRBD1 (5 bases). The CDR3 contains 15 residues. The V end lost 6 bases, the J end lost 5 bases, and 19 bases lay between the germline ends. Germline CDR1 and CDR2: GTSNPN and SVGIG (reference sequence). The DNA for the CDR3 is TGTGCCTGTCCTCCCGAAGGACACCGAAATGAAAAACTGTTTTTT. Amino acid sequence: CACPPEGHRNEKLFF.

The chain employs TRBV7-9 and TRBJ2-7; TRBD1 matches 10 bases. The germline V gene has CDR1 SEHNR and CDR2 FQNEAQ (reference sequence). This CDR3 spans 13 amino acids. V trimming: 9 bases; J trimming: 5 bases; junction bases outside the gene matches: 7. The CDR3: CASRSTGGHEQYF. CDR3 DNA sequence: TGTGCCAGTAGATCGACAGGGGGCCACGAGCAGTACTTC. Full variable domain (rest looked up from reference TRBV7-9 and TRBJ2-7): DTGVSQNPRHKITKRGQNVTFRCDPISEHNRLYWYRQTLGQGPEFLTYFQNEAQLEKSRLLSDRFSAERPKGSFSTLEIQRTEQGDSAMYLCASRSTGGHEQYFGPGTRLTVT.

In this sample, this clone turned up once. This chain joins TRBV2 and TRBJ2-1; the D is unclear. This CDR3 is 13 amino acids long. V was cut by 4 bases and J by 4 bases, with 8 bases left in between. CDR1 is SNHLY, CDR2 FYNNEI, per germline. CDR3 DNA sequence: TGTGCCAGCAGTGCTTTTCGGTACAATGAGCAGTTCTTC. Translated: CASSAFRYNEQFF.